This T cell receptor (beta chain) comes out of a study of cytomegalovirus exposure and HLA in healthy donors. Points from the study as a whole: The likely origin of a cluster of highly shared sequence variants was a sequencing artifact.

As regards this clone: Its matching antigen is unknown.

This PCR relied on a set of 60 Vbeta primers and 13 Jbeta primers. Assay used: immunoSEQ multiplex PCR; TCRdb lists only in-frame clones, some missing. The sample records 90,000 to 130,000 clones, roughly 83% being singletons. The V and J ends lost 5 bases and 5 bases, in that order; junction bases with no gene match: 4. The CDR3 is made up of 14 amino acids. Germline V gives CDR1 MNHEY, CDR2 SVGAGI. The sequence derives from a woman aged 18-29 years in good health and CMV-seropositive. The sequencing input was PBMCs. The chain uses TRBV6-5 and TRBJ2-5, with TRBD2 matching 11 bases. CDR3 amino acids: CASSIAGGPETQYF. CDR3 DNA sequence: TGTGCCAGCAGTATAGCGGGAGGGCCGGAGACCCAGTACTTC.